Presented here are 30 T cell receptor beta chains from one specimen sequenced in a study of T cell repertoires in aging, cancer and after chemotherapy. Multiplex touch-down PCR with TRB-A/B primers amplified rearranged V-D-J TRB sequences. TCRdb re-called the multiplex PCR reads through MiXCR, storing one row per CDR3 protein. The sample has fewer than 20,000 distinct CDR3 sequences; around half are singletons. Peripheral blood genomic DNA, not sorted cells or RNA, was the template. The source material was blood. Every receptor here comes from a human donor in good health.

The J gene is TRBJ2-3, the V gene TRBV6-5; 7 nucleotides align to TRBD1. V lost 4 bases and J lost 6; bases outside the gene matches: 7. The CDR3 has 14 amino acids. The germline V gene encodes CDR1 MNHEY and CDR2 SVGAGI. The CDR3: CASSLDRTRDTQYF. Written as DNA, the CDR3 is TGTGCCAGCAGTTTGGACAGGACCAGGGATACGCAGTATTTT.

This clonotype has only a few counts. V gene TRBV12-3 or TRBV12-4 combines with J gene TRBJ1-6; no clear D gene. V shed 5 bases and J shed 7 bases, with 12 bases lying between them. The CDR3 covers 14 residues. The CDR3 reads CASSNQKRNSPLHF. CDR3 nucleotide sequence: TGTGCCAGCAGTAATCAGAAGAGGAATTCACCCCTCCACTTT.

This clonotype has more than one count but fewer than ten. The gene calls are TRBV29-1 and TRBJ2-2; D may be TRBD2 (7 bases). Between the trimmed V and J ends, which lost 4 bases and 4 bases, there was a span of 13 bases. This CDR3 is 14 amino acids long. Germline V CDR1 and CDR2: SQVTM, ANQGSEA. The chain's CDR3 is CSVGGGGGTGELFF. The CDR3, as DNA: TGCAGCGTTGGGGGGGGGGGCGGCACCGGGGAGCTGTTTTTT.

This chain connects TRBV12-3 or TRBV12-4 to TRBJ1-5, with a possible D match to TRBD1 (5 bases). The V end lost 3 bases, the J end lost 5 bases, and 20 bases lay between the germline ends. CDR3 length equals 17 residues. This chain's CDR3 is CASSFKLGTAGDQPQHF. The DNA for the CDR3 is TGTGCCAGCAGTTTTAAGTTAGGGACCGCAGGCGATCAGCCCCAGCATTTT.

This chain connects TRBV5-4 to TRBJ2-7, with TRBD1 matching 7 bases. The CDR3 spans 14 residues. Germline trimming cut 4 bases from V and 4 bases from J; bases unmatched to any gene: 8. CDR1 is SGHNT and CDR2 is YYREEE in the germline V gene (reference sequence). The CDR3: CASSLGTEDYEQYF. The CDR3 DNA reads TGTGCCAGCAGCCTTGGGACAGAGGATTACGAGCAGTACTTC.

This clonotype has a handful of counts. J is TRBJ2-7 and V is TRBV19, with D maybe TRBD2 (6 bases). Germline CDR1 LNHDA, CDR2 SQIVND (reference sequence). This CDR3 is 13 amino acids long. V was cut by 7 bases and J by 6 bases, with 16 bases left in between. Here the CDR3 DNA reads TGTGCCAGTACAACCACCGTCGGGGGCGAGCAGTACTTC. Its protein product is CASTTTVGGEQYF.

V and J are TRBV19 and TRBJ2-3, with 11 positions matching TRBD1. Looked up from germline, CDR1 is LNHDA and CDR2 is SQIVND (reference sequence). This CDR3 is built from 15 residues. The V gene end was trimmed by 5 bases and the J gene end by 5 bases; junction bases not matched to a gene: 6. In DNA form, the CDR3 reads TGTGCCAGTAGTGTTGGGACAGGGGGGATAGATACGCAGTATTTT. Translating gives CASSVGTGGIDTQYF. Filled out from reference TRBV19 and TRBJ2-3, the complete variable domain reads DGGITQSPKYLFRKEGQNVTLSCEQNLNHDAMYWYRQDPGQGLRLIYYSQIVNDFQKGDIAEGYSVSREKKESFPLTVTSAQKNPTAFYLCASSVGTGGIDTQYFGPGTRLTVL.

As for this clonotype: This may come from a read error, since a much larger clone is one base off. J is TRBJ2-5 and V is TRBV29-1, with 7 bases aligning to TRBD2. Germline V lookup: CDR1 SQVTM, CDR2 ANQGSEA. There are 13 residues in the CDR3. Unmatched junction bases numbered 2, after V lost 1 base and J lost 3 bases. The CDR3 reads CSVEGLAEETQYF. The CDR3 DNA is TGCAGCGTTGAAGGGCTAGCGGAAGAGACCCAGTACTTC. The full variable domain, completed using reference TRBV29-1 and TRBJ2-5, is SAVISQKPSRDICQRGTSLTIQCQVDSQVTMMFWYRQQPGQSLTLIATANQGSEATYESGFVIDKFPISRPNLTFSTLTVSNMSPEDSSIYLCSVEGLAEETQYFGPGTRLLVL.

The DNA of the CDR3 is TGTGCCAGTAGGCGAGAAACAGATACGCAGTATTTT. Its protein product is CASRRETDTQYF. The rearrangement uses TRBV19 and TRBJ2-3; D unclear. The germline V gene has CDR1 LNHDA and CDR2 SQIVND (reference sequence). Trimming shortened V by 6 bases and J by 3 bases, and 7 bases separated the two germline ends. The CDR3 sequence is 12 residues long.

In DNA form, the CDR3 reads TGTGCCACCAGCAGAGTAGGCAGCGGGGCTATCATCGGGGATACGCAGTATTTT. Residues: CATSRVGSGAIIGDTQYF. This chain links TRBV15 with TRBJ2-3; 7 bases map to TRBD2. Germline values: CDR1 LNHNV, CDR2 YYDKDF (reference sequence). V dropped 1 base and J dropped 6; count of bases not matched to a gene: 16. This CDR3 region has 18 residues.

The J gene is TRBJ2-7, the V gene TRBV5-5, with 9 bases lining up with TRBD1. The germline V gene has CDR1 SGHKS and CDR2 YYEKEE (reference sequence). The CDR3 is 15 amino acids. Trimming took 5 bases from V and 4 from J; bases not matched to a gene: 10. CDR3 nucleotide sequence: TGTGCCAGCAGAATAGCCGGGACAGGGAATTACGAGCAGTACTTC. Protein sequence: CASRIAGTGNYEQYF.

This clonotype was seen a handful of times. V and J are TRBV5-5 and TRBJ2-5, with TRBD1 matching over 11 bases. After removal of 3 bases from V and 5 bases from J, the junction contained 6 bases not matched to a gene. The V gene's germline CDR1 is SGHKS and CDR2 YYEKEE (reference sequence). The CDR3 loop spans 15 amino acids. CDR3 region: CASSSRTGGGETQYF. CDR3 sequence (DNA): TGTGCCAGCAGCTCCCGGACAGGGGGCGGGGAGACCCAGTACTTC.

V gene TRBV12-3 or TRBV12-4 combines with J gene TRBJ2-3, with D perhaps given as TRBD1 or TRBD2 (5 bases each). V was trimmed by 6 bases and J by 4 bases, leaving 11 bases between them. This CDR3 contains 13 residues. CDR3 DNA sequence: TGTGCCAGCAGCGGGACGCTCCCAGATACGCAGTATTTT. Translated, it gives CASSGTLPDTQYF.

V usage is TRBV19 and J usage is TRBJ2-7, with 11 positions matching TRBD2. The germline CDR1 and CDR2 sequences are LNHDA and SQIVND (reference sequence). Germline trimming cut 3 bases from V and 6 bases from J; bases unmatched to any gene: 7. This CDR3 is built from 15 residues. Here the CDR3 reads CASSILSSGRSEQYF. CDR3 DNA sequence: TGTGCCAGTAGTATTTTGTCTAGCGGGAGGTCCGAGCAGTACTTC. Drawing the rest from reference TRBV19 and TRBJ2-7, the complete variable domain is DGGITQSPKYLFRKEGQNVTLSCEQNLNHDAMYWYRQDPGQGLRLIYYSQIVNDFQKGDIAEGYSVSREKKESFPLTVTSAQKNPTAFYLCASSILSSGRSEQYFGPGTRLTVT.

The V gene is TRBV5-6, the J gene TRBJ2-7; 12 nucleotides line up with TRBD2. The germline CDR1 and CDR2 sequences are SGHDT and YYEEEE. This CDR3 has 16 residues. With 2 bases clipped from V and 6 bases from J, the junction kept 9 bases outside the gene matches. In DNA form, the CDR3 reads TGTGCCAGCAGCTTTCCTTTGACTAGCGGGAGACCCGAGCAGTACTTC. Its translation: CASSFPLTSGRPEQYF. The full variable domain, rest sourced from reference TRBV5-6 and TRBJ2-7, is DAGVTQSPTHLIKTRGQQVTLRCSPKSGHDTVSWYQQALGQGPQFIFQYYEEEERQRGNFPDRFSGHQFPNYSSELNVNALLLGDSALYLCASSFPLTSGRPEQYFGPGTRLTVT.

The CDR3 sequence: CASRKGTAYEQYF. The DNA for the CDR3 is TGTGCCAGCAGGAAGGGGACAGCCTACGAGCAGTACTTC. The rearrangement links TRBV7-2 to TRBJ2-7; 7 nucleotides align to TRBD1. CDR3 length: 13 amino acids. Germline lookup yields CDR1 SGHTA and CDR2 FQGNSA. Unmatched junction bases numbered 4, after V lost 6 bases and J lost 2 bases. Full variable domain (remainder filled in from reference TRBV7-2 and TRBJ2-7): GAGVSQSPSNKVTEKGKDVELRCDPISGHTALYWYRQSLGQGLEFLIYFQGNSAPDKSGLPSDRFSAERTGGSVSTLTIQRTQQEDSAVYLCASRKGTAYEQYFGPGTRLTVT.

The chain carries TRBV29-1 and TRBJ2-2; TRBD2 matches at 12 bases. The CDR3 has 16 amino acids. Germline loops: CDR1 SQVTM, CDR2 ANQGSEA. Trimming at V came to 2 bases and at J to 6 bases, leaving 7 bases not matched to a gene. The CDR3 loop is CSVELTSGRRAGELFF. The CDR3 DNA is TGCAGCGTTGAATTAACTAGCGGGAGGAGGGCCGGGGAGCTGTTTTTT.

This chain links TRBV29-1 with TRBJ1-1; no firm D call. CDR1 is SQVTM, CDR2 ANQGSEA, per germline. The CDR3 contains 11 residues. V dropped 8 bases and J dropped 7 bases, with 14 bases sitting between them. DNA of the CDR3: TGCAGCTCCGAGGTTGGAAATGAAGCTTTCTTT. This translates into CSSEVGNEAFF.

The chain links TRBV30 to TRBJ2-7; 9 bases match TRBD2. V lost 0 bases, J lost 2 bases, and 2 bases stayed unmatched. Germline V gives CDR1 GTSNPN, CDR2 SVGIG (reference sequence). The CDR3 is made up of 14 amino acids. The CDR3 protein is CAWSVLAGPYEQYF. The CDR3 DNA reads as TGTGCCTGGAGTGTACTAGCGGGCCCCTACGAGCAGTACTTC.

J is TRBJ2-6 and V is TRBV6-1; the match to TRBD1 covers 7 bases. Per the germline V gene, CDR1 is MNHNS and CDR2 is SASEGT. This CDR3 region has 16 residues. The trim removed 10 bases at V and 5 bases at J, leaving 14 bases unmatched. CDR3 nucleotide sequence: TGTGCCACCTCGGGACAGAGCTCCCCCTGGGCCAACGTCCTGACTTTC. Its translation is CATSGQSSPWANVLTF.

The sample holds a few counts of this clonotype. The rearrangement links TRBV12-3 or TRBV12-4 to TRBJ2-3; D is undetermined. V lost 4 bases and J 5 bases, leaving 10 bases between the germline ends. This CDR3 is built from 13 residues. CDR3 DNA: TGTGCCAGCAGTTCCCCTCCGAGAGATACGCAGTATTTT. This sequence encodes CASSSPPRDTQYF.

The chain links TRBV24-1 to TRBJ2-5, with D uncertain. CDR1 KGHDR and CDR2 SFDVKD come from the germline V gene. The CDR3 is 14 residues long. V was pared by 9 bases and J by 0 bases, with 13 bases between. The CDR3 DNA reads TGTGCCACCCACCCGAGACTTCACCAAGAGACCCAGTACTTC. Protein product: CATHPRLHQETQYF.

The genes are TRBV27 and TRBJ2-7; tentative D call: TRBD1 (5 bases). Per germline, CDR1 MNHEY and CDR2 SMNVEV (reference sequence). V lost 6 bases to trimming and J lost 3 bases, with 18 bases between them. CDR3 size: 15 residues. The chain's CDR3 is CASSPLDSSFYEQYF. The CDR3, as DNA: TGTGCCAGCAGCCCCTTAGACAGTTCCTTCTACGAGCAGTACTTC.

The CDR3 DNA reads as TGTGCCAGCAGTTCGGGACTCCTGAATGAAAAACTGTTTTTT. Its protein product is CASSSGLLNEKLFF. The genes are TRBV27 and TRBJ1-4, with D maybe TRBD1 (5 bases). The CDR3 consists of 14 residues. Germline CDR1 and CDR2: MNHEY and SMNVEV (reference sequence). V lost 4 bases and J 5 bases, leaving 11 bases between the germline ends. Using reference TRBV27 and TRBJ1-4 for the parts outside the CDR3, the full variable domain is EAQVTQNPRYLITVTGKKLTVTCSQNMNHEYMSWYRQDPGLGLRQIYYSMNVEVTDKGDVPEGYKVSRKEKRNFPLILESPSPNQTSLYFCASSSGLLNEKLFFGSGTQLSVL.

The chain employs TRBV7-9 and TRBJ2-5; no definite D call. Trimming removed 2 bases at V and 5 bases at J, with 9 bases between. The CDR3 loop spans 13 amino acids. Germline CDR1 reads SEHNR; CDR2 reads FQNEAQ (reference sequence). The CDR3 loop is CASSLIGTETQYF. The CDR3 bases are TGTGCCAGCAGCTTAATAGGCACCGAGACCCAGTACTTC.

The V and J genes are TRBV29-1 and TRBJ1-2; D not certain. The V gene's germline CDR1 is SQVTM and CDR2 ANQGSEA. The V gene lost 0 bases and the J gene lost 7 bases, with 9 bases spanning the gap. The CDR3 contains 12 residues. The CDR3 sequence is CSVEERFGGYTF. The CDR3 bases are TGCAGCGTTGAAGAAAGGTTTGGTGGCTACACCTTC.

On this clonotype: This may come from a read error, since a much larger clone is one base off. The gene calls are TRBV6-1 and TRBJ1-4; 7 bases align to TRBD1. Germline lookup yields CDR1 MNHNS and CDR2 SASEGT. The CDR3 covers 16 residues. With V trimmed by 6 bases and J by 4 bases, 11 bases remained unmatched. CDR3 in amino acids: CASSLKTGMGNEKLFF. In DNA form, the CDR3 reads TGTGCCAGCAGCCTCAAGACAGGGATGGGTAATGAAAAACTGTTTTTT.

The chain is built from TRBV6-5 and TRBJ2-2, with 13 nucleotides matching TRBD2. Trimming removed 5 bases from V and 7 bases from J; junction bases left unmatched: 10. The CDR3 has 17 residues. The germline CDR1 and CDR2 sequences are MNHEY and SVGAGI. The CDR3 is CASSPTSGRVGSGELFF. CDR3 nucleotides: TGTGCCAGCAGTCCAACTAGCGGGAGGGTCGGGAGCGGGGAGCTGTTTTTT.

This clonotype was found a few times. The V call is TRBV6-4, the J call TRBJ2-2; the D is unclear. The CDR3 consists of 13 residues. The germline V gene encodes CDR1 MRHNA and CDR2 SNTAGT. V was shortened by 2 bases and J by 3 bases, with 4 bases between the two germline ends. The CDR3 reads CASSDRDTGELFF. CDR3 sequence (DNA): TGTGCCAGCAGTGACAGGGACACCGGGGAGCTGTTTTTT.

V usage is TRBV6-5 and J usage is TRBJ1-1; no definite D call. CDR1 MNHEY and CDR2 SVGAGI come from the germline V gene. The CDR3 covers 15 residues. V lost 6 bases and J 2 bases, leaving 16 bases between the germline ends. CDR3 coding DNA: TGTGCCAGCAGCCCGCCGCGGGCAGGCAACACTGAAGCTTTCTTT. It specifies CASSPPRAGNTEAFF.